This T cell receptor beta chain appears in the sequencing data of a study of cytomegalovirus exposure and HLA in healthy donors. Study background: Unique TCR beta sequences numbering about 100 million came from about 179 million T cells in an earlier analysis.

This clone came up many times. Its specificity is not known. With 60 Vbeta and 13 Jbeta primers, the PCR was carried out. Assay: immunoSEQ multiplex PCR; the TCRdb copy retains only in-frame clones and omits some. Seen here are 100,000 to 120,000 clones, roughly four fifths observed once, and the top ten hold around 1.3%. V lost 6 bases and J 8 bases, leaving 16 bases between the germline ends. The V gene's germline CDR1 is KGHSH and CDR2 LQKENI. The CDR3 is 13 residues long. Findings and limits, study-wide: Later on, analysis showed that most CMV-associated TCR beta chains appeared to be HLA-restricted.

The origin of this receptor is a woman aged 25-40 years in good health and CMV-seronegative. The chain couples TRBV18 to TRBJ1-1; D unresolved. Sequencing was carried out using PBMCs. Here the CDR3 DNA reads TGTGCCAGCTCCCAGGATACAGCCCAGGAAGCTTTCTTT. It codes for CASSQDTAQEAFF.